A single sample is the source of the 26 T cell receptor beta chains below, sequenced in a study of cytomegalovirus exposure and HLA in healthy donors. It was with 60 Vbeta and 13 Jbeta primers that the PCR ran. TCRdb's table, derived via immunoSEQ multiplex PCR, lists solely in-frame clones and lacks some. Of 120,000 or so clones in the sample, about 8.6% were seen once. The sequenced sample was PBMCs. These receptors were taken from a woman aged 40 to 50 in good health and CMV-seropositive.

CDR3 in amino acids: CASSESRAGGVDTQYF. As DNA, the CDR3 is TGCGCCAGCAGTGAGTCCCGGGCCGGGGGGGTGGATACGCAGTATTTT. The chain employs TRBV10-1 and TRBJ2-3; 8 bases agree with TRBD2. The V gene end was trimmed by 0 bases and the J gene end by 6 bases; junction bases not matched to a gene: 8. The germline V gene has CDR1 WNHNN and CDR2 SYGVQD (reference sequence). CDR3 size: 16 residues.

This clone has just a few counts. J is TRBJ2-3 and V is TRBV2, with TRBD1 matching over 7 bases. The length of the CDR3 is 14 residues. CDR1 and CDR2 from the germline V gene are SNHLY and FYNNEI. J lost 2 bases, V lost 7 bases, and 6 bases had no gene match. CDR3 in DNA: TGTGCCAGCAAATTGACAGGGAACACAGATACGCAGTATTTT. This codes for CASKLTGNTDTQYF.

This clone was counted only a few times. The V and J genes are TRBV2 and TRBJ1-1, with 9 bases fitting TRBD1. This CDR3 contains 16 residues. Looked up from germline, CDR1 is SNHLY and CDR2 is FYNNEI. Unmatched junction bases numbered 11, after V lost 6 bases and J lost 3 bases. CDR3 nucleotide sequence: TGTGCCAGCAGAGGACCGGGACAGGGATCGGACACTGAAGCTTTCTTT. It codes for CASRGPGQGSDTEAFF.

This clone has just a few counts. The rearrangement links TRBV10-3 to TRBJ1-1; 8 bases map to TRBD1. Per germline, CDR1 ENHRY and CDR2 SYGVKD. V trimming: 6 bases; J trimming: 4 bases; junction bases outside the gene matches: 4. This CDR3 has 13 residues. The DNA of the CDR3 is TGTGCCATCAGGAGACAGGGGAGCACTGAAGCTTTCTTT. The encoded protein is CAIRRQGSTEAFF.

This clone was counted a few times. The chain joins TRBV7-9 to TRBJ2-1; possible D gene TRBD1, 5 bases. The V and J ends lost 8 bases and 8 bases respectively, with 16 bases between them. Looked up from germline, CDR1 is SEHNR and CDR2 is FQNEAQ (reference sequence). This CDR3 has 13 amino acids. Written as DNA, the CDR3 is TGTGCCAGCCGACAGATCCCTAGTGATGAGCAGTTCTTC. Protein sequence: CASRQIPSDEQFF. Based on the CDR3 plus reference TRBV7-9 and TRBJ2-1, the full variable domain is DTGVSQNPRHKITKRGQNVTFRCDPISEHNRLYWYRQTLGQGPEFLTYFQNEAQLEKSRLLSDRFSAERPKGSFSTLEIQRTEQGDSAMYLCASRQIPSDEQFFGPGTRLTVL.

This chain connects TRBV7-8 to TRBJ1-5; D ambiguous. This CDR3 region has 14 residues. The V and J ends lost 4 bases and 3 bases respectively, with 10 bases between them. Germline V gives CDR1 SGHVS, CDR2 FQNEAQ. CDR3 nucleotide sequence: TGTGCCAGCAGCTCAGGAGGGAACAATCAGCCCCAGCATTTT. This translates into CASSSGGNNQPQHF.

V and J are TRBV5-1 and TRBJ2-7; the match to TRBD1 covers 7 bases. CDR1 is SGHRS and CDR2 is YFSETQ in the germline V gene. The V and J ends lost 0 bases and 2 bases, in that order; junction bases with no gene match: 2. This CDR3 contains 14 residues. CDR3 in amino acids: CASSLEQGAYEQYF. For the CDR3, the DNA is TGCGCCAGCAGCTTGGAGCAGGGGGCCTACGAGCAGTACTTC.

The J gene is TRBJ2-7, the V gene TRBV6-5, with D possibly TRBD2 on 7 matching bases. The germline gives CDR1 MNHEY, CDR2 SVGAGI. Trimming cost V 5 bases and J 2 bases, with 16 bases left between them. This CDR3 comprises 15 residues. The CDR3 bases are TGTGCCAGCAGTACCTCCCGGGGGGCCCCCTACGAGCAGTACTTC. This encodes CASSTSRGAPYEQYF.

A few counts support this clone. The CDR3 coding sequence is TGTGCCAGCACCCTCTTAGGGGCTACGCGAGTGCAGTACTTC. This translates into CASTLLGATRVQYF. The rearrangement links TRBV28 to TRBJ2-7; a possible D gene is TRBD1 (5 bases). CDR1 MDHEN and CDR2 SYDVKM come from the germline V gene. The V gene lost 7 bases and the J gene lost 9 bases, with 22 bases spanning the gap. This CDR3 is built from 14 residues.

V is TRBV6-4 and J is TRBJ2-1, with a tentative D call TRBD2 (7 bases). The CDR3 spans 14 residues. With 6 bases removed from V and 1 base from J, the gap between germline ends came to 10 bases. In germline, CDR1 is MRHNA, CDR2 SNTAGT. In DNA form, the CDR3 reads TGTGCCAGCAGCAGGGGAGGGTCCTACAATGAGCAGTTCTTC. The encoded protein is CASSRGGSYNEQFF.

The chain couples TRBV15 to TRBJ1-1; D perhaps matches TRBD1 (5 bases). This CDR3 has 14 amino acids. V shed 0 bases and J shed 11 bases, with 16 bases lying between them. CDR1 and CDR2 (germline): LNHNV, YYDKDF (reference sequence). CDR3 nucleotides: TGTGCCACCAGCAGAGATCGTAGGACACTCCTCGCTTTCTTT. Protein product: CATSRDRRTLLAFF.

This clone was counted between two and nine times. The chain has TRBV18 and TRBJ2-7; 7 nucleotides agree with TRBD1. Trimming cost V 6 bases and J 12 bases; bases outside gene matches: 11. The CDR3 is 12 residues long. In germline, CDR1 is KGHSH, CDR2 LQKENI. The CDR3 nucleotides read TGTGCCAGCTCGCCTACAGGGGCGTTACGGTACTTC. As protein: CASSPTGALRYF.

The J gene is TRBJ2-1, the V gene TRBV4-2, with D tentatively TRBD1 (5 bases). Germline loops: CDR1 LGHNA, CDR2 YNFKEQ. The CDR3 length is 15 residues. V dropped 1 base and J dropped 2 bases, with 9 bases sitting between them. The CDR3 region is CASSQGQGTYNEQFF. In nucleotides, the CDR3 is TGTGCCAGCAGCCAAGGGCAGGGAACCTACAATGAGCAGTTCTTC.

This clone was seen a handful of times. The rearrangement joins TRBV5-4 to TRBJ2-2, with 9 bases that match TRBD2. The CDR3 contains 15 residues. The V gene end was trimmed by 4 bases and the J gene end by 7 bases; junction bases not matched to a gene: 8. From germline, CDR1 is SGHNT and CDR2 YYREEE (reference sequence). As DNA, the CDR3 is TGTGCCAGCAGCATAAGCGGGGGGCTTATCGGGGAGCTGTTTTTT. This codes for CASSISGGLIGELFF.

This clone showed up just a few times. The chain joins TRBV19 to TRBJ2-3; D unresolved. The germline V gene encodes CDR1 LNHDA and CDR2 SQIVND (reference sequence). The CDR3 has 13 residues. V lost 0 bases and J lost 3, with 4 bases in between. The chain's CDR3 is CASSIDGTDTQYF. CDR3 nucleotides: TGTGCCAGTAGTATAGACGGGACAGATACGCAGTATTTT.

This chain joins TRBV5-4 and TRBJ1-2; tentatively, D is TRBD1 (6 bases). Trimming left V 2 bases short and J 6 bases short, with 17 bases between. CDR1 and CDR2 (germline): SGHNT, YYREEE (reference sequence). The CDR3 length is 15 residues. The CDR3: CASSLEQGVGHGYTF. The CDR3 DNA is TGTGCCAGCAGCTTAGAACAGGGAGTGGGGCATGGCTACACCTTC.

This clone was seen only a few times. The chain uses TRBV28 and TRBJ2-1; 8 bases align to TRBD1. This CDR3 is 16 amino acids long. Per the germline V gene, CDR1 is MDHEN and CDR2 is SYDVKM. V trimming: 2 bases; J trimming: 3 bases; junction bases outside the gene matches: 6. The CDR3, as DNA: TGTGCCAGCAGTTTACTAGCAGGGGGCCGCTACAATGAGCAGTTCTTC. It translates to CASSLLAGGRYNEQFF. Full variable domain (outside the CDR3, taken from reference TRBV28 and TRBJ2-1): DVKVTQSSRYLVKRTGEKVFLECVQDMDHENMFWYRQDPGLGLRLIYFSYDVKMKEKGDIPEGYSVSREKKERFSLILESASTNQTSMYLCASSLLAGGRYNEQFFGPGTRLTVL.

The sample holds a few counts of this clone. This chain uses TRBV5-1 with TRBJ1-2; 7 nucleotides agree with TRBD1. The V gene end was trimmed by 4 bases and the J gene end by 5 bases; junction bases not matched to a gene: 2. This CDR3 has 12 amino acids. CDR1 and CDR2 from the germline V gene are SGHRS and YFSETQ. The chain's CDR3 is CASSGDSYGYTF. The CDR3 DNA reads as TGCGCCAGCAGCGGGGACAGTTATGGCTACACCTTC.

This clone was detected only a few times. V gene TRBV5-1 combines with J gene TRBJ1-6; 8 bases are a match to TRBD1. J was trimmed by 0 bases and V by 3 bases; bases with no gene match: 11. CDR3 size: 19 residues. Germline CDR1 and CDR2: SGHRS and YFSETQ. As DNA, the CDR3 is TGCGCCAGCAGCTCTGGTGGGACAGGACGGAGCTCCTATAATTCACCCCTCCACTTT. Translating it yields CASSSGGTGRSSYNSPLHF.

The chain employs TRBV6-1 and TRBJ1-4; D remains ambiguous. V lost 0 bases, J lost 8 bases, and 10 bases lay in between. The V gene's germline CDR1 is MNHNS and CDR2 SASEGT. The CDR3 covers 14 residues. The CDR3 spells CASSEAGGGEKLFF. The CDR3 DNA sequence: TGTGCCAGCAGTGAAGCGGGCGGAGGGGAAAAACTGTTTTTT.

The rearrangement uses TRBV5-1 and TRBJ1-1; 7 nucleotides agree with TRBD1. Germline lookup yields CDR1 SGHRS and CDR2 YFSETQ. V lost 1 base to trimming and J lost 1 base; unmatched junction nucleotides: 1. This CDR3 comprises 14 residues. The CDR3 nucleotides read TGCGCCAGCAGCTTGACAGGGGCGAACACTGAAGCTTTCTTT. As protein: CASSLTGANTEAFF.

V gene TRBV27 combines with J gene TRBJ1-1, with 7 nucleotides matching TRBD1. The CDR3 is made up of 14 amino acids. Trimming at V came to 0 bases and at J to 11 bases, leaving 9 bases not matched to a gene. Germline lookup yields CDR1 MNHEY and CDR2 SMNVEV (reference sequence). DNA for the CDR3: TGTGCCAGCAGTTTATCGGGGACAGCCTACGCTGCTTTCTTT. Protein sequence: CASSLSGTAYAAFF.

V usage is TRBV13 and J usage is TRBJ2-7, with 12 bases lining up with TRBD1. The CDR3 loop spans 15 amino acids. V gave up 1 base and J gave up 7 bases; unmatched junction bases: 5. Germline V gives CDR1 PRHDT, CDR2 FYEKMQ (reference sequence). The CDR3 sequence is CASSLAGQGASEQYF. Written as DNA, the CDR3 is TGTGCCAGCAGCTTAGCGGGACAGGGGGCAAGTGAGCAGTACTTC. Drawing the rest from reference TRBV13 and TRBJ2-7, the complete variable domain is AAGVIQSPRHLIKEKRETATLKCYPIPRHDTVYWYQQGPGQDPQFLISFYEKMQSDKGSIPDRFSAQQFSDYHSELNMSSLELGDSALYFCASSLAGQGASEQYFGPGTRLTVT.

The chain recombines TRBV7-8 with TRBJ1-3; 7 nucleotides agree with TRBD1. J gave up 2 bases and V 5 bases, and 6 bases lay outside the gene matches. The CDR3 sequence is 15 residues long. Germline V lookup: CDR1 SGHVS, CDR2 FQNEAQ. The CDR3 bases are TGTGCCAGCAGCACACAGGGACAGACTGGAAACACCATATATTTT. It translates to CASSTQGQTGNTIYF.

This clone has more than one count but fewer than ten. This chain uses TRBV27 with TRBJ1-1; D call uncertain. The V end was cut by 0 bases, the J end by 5 bases, with 7 bases between. The CDR3 length is 13 residues. The V gene's germline CDR1 is MNHEY and CDR2 SMNVEV (reference sequence). CDR3: CASSLSRRTEAFF. The CDR3 region has the DNA TGTGCCAGCAGTTTATCGAGGAGGACTGAAGCTTTCTTT.

There are a few counts of this clone. The chain has TRBV15 and TRBJ2-7; weak D call: TRBD2 (5 bases). Germline CDR1 is LNHNV and CDR2 is YYDKDF (reference sequence). This CDR3 is 17 amino acids long. V was shortened by 0 bases and J by 2 bases, with 17 bases between the two germline ends. The CDR3 sequence: CATSRDFGRGKTYEQYF. CDR3 DNA sequence: TGTGCCACCAGCAGAGATTTTGGTAGAGGGAAAACCTACGAGCAGTACTTC. Based on the CDR3 plus reference TRBV15 and TRBJ2-7, the full variable domain is DAMVIQNPRYQVTQFGKPVTLSCSQTLNHNVMYWYQQKSSQAPKLLFHYYDKDFNNEADTPDNFQSRRPNTSFCFLDIRSPGLGDTAMYLCATSRDFGRGKTYEQYFGPGTRLTVT.